These 17 T cell receptor beta chains share one sample of origin, sequenced in a study of spatial heterogeneity in lung cancer. The time point is: sample taken at primary tumor resection. MiXCR, run by TCRdb on the 5' RACE reads, gives a single entry per CDR3 protein. The repertoire holds roughly 5,000 distinct CDR3 sequences, with around 4.3% as singletons. The material sequenced was normal lung tissue next to the tumor, taken at surgery. Every receptor here comes from a male donor with early-stage non-small cell lung cancer.

There are many counts of this clonotype. V gene TRBV30 combines with J gene TRBJ1-1; 10 bases align to TRBD1. The CDR3 is 14 amino acids. V dropped 4 bases and J dropped 6; count of bases not matched to a gene: 8. Germline V gene sequence: CDR1 GTSNPN, CDR2 SVGIG (reference sequence). The CDR3 here is CAWTVRTGGAEAFF. The CDR3 DNA sequence: TGTGCCTGGACTGTACGGACAGGGGGTGCTGAAGCTTTCTTT.

Sample share makes this clonotype medium-sized. The V gene is TRBV7-9, the J gene TRBJ2-2; tentatively, D is TRBD1 or TRBD2 (5 bases each). V lost 5 bases, J lost 1 base, and 8 bases lay in between. Germline V gene data show CDR1 as SEHNR and CDR2 as FQNEAQ (reference sequence). CDR3 length: 14 residues. The CDR3 sequence: CASSGTVNTGELFF. The CDR3, as DNA: TGTGCCAGCAGCGGGACGGTGAACACCGGGGAGCTGTTTTTT.

The CDR3 coding sequence is TGCGCCAGCAGCCGCGGACAGGGTAGGGCAGATACGCAGTATTTT. As protein: CASSRGQGRADTQYF. This chain links TRBV4-1 with TRBJ2-3, with 8 bases that match TRBD1. CDR1 is MGHRA and CDR2 is YSYEKL in the germline V gene. The CDR3 spans 15 residues. V shed 4 bases and J 4 bases; nucleotides not matched to a gene: 7.

The chain recombines TRBV12-3 or TRBV12-4 with TRBJ1-3; TRBD1 matches at 7 bases. The junction had 4 bases not matched to a gene; V was cut back by 1 base and J by 4 bases. The CDR3 length is 15 residues. CDR3 residues: CASSLGSGGGNTIYF. Written as DNA, the CDR3 is TGTGCCAGCAGTTTAGGATCAGGGGGAGGAAACACCATATATTTT.

Relative to its sample, this clonotype is medium-sized (0.01 to 0.1%). The V call is TRBV28, the J call TRBJ1-1; D perhaps matches TRBD1 (5 bases). The V end was cut by 6 bases, the J end by 0 bases, with 8 bases between. This CDR3 has 13 amino acids. Germline V lookup: CDR1 MDHEN, CDR2 SYDVKM. The CDR3 region is CASSQGVNTEAFF. CDR3 DNA sequence: TGTGCCAGCAGCCAAGGGGTGAACACTGAAGCTTTCTTT.

This clonotype was observed a single time. With a much larger clone just one base away, this may be a read error. The rearrangement joins TRBV27 to TRBJ2-1, with a weak D call TRBD2 (6 bases). This CDR3 has 15 residues. Germline V CDR1 and CDR2: MNHEY, SMNVEV (reference sequence). The CDR3 loop reads CTSSTAGRRYNEQFF. CDR3 bases: TGTACCAGCAGTACGGCGGGACGCAGGTACAATGAGCAGTTCTTC.

Judged by abundance, this clonotype is medium-sized. The chain uses TRBV13 and TRBJ1-1, with 10 bases aligning to TRBD1. Germline V gene lookup returns CDR1 PRHDT and CDR2 FYEKMQ (reference sequence). The junction had 6 bases not matched to a gene; V was cut back by 3 bases and J by 5 bases. The CDR3 totals 15 residues. Written as DNA, the CDR3 is TGTGCCAGCAGCTTGGGACAGGGGAAAGGAACTGAAGCTTTCTTT. As protein: CASSLGQGKGTEAFF.

In this sample, this clonotype turned up many times. This rearrangement joins TRBV6-5 to TRBJ2-1; D possibly corresponds to TRBD1 (6 bases). V was cut by 4 bases and J by 0 bases, with 10 bases left in between. The CDR3 spans 15 residues. The germline CDR1 and CDR2 sequences are MNHEY and SVGAGI. The CDR3 region has the DNA TGTGCCAGCAGTTCGAACAGGGTCTCCTACAATGAGCAGTTCTTC. Encoded protein: CASSSNRVSYNEQFF.

This clonotype is labeled as medium-sized. The gene calls are TRBV7-2 and TRBJ2-5; D remains unclear. Germline assignment: CDR1 SGHTA and CDR2 FQGNSA. Trimming removed 7 bases at V and 2 bases at J, with 14 bases between. The CDR3 length is 14 residues. CDR3 nucleotides: TGTGCCAGCACCACCCGGTTGAATCAAGAGACCCAGTACTTC. This encodes CASTTRLNQETQYF.

In its sample, this clonotype was seen many times. V is TRBV6-4 and J is TRBJ2-1; weak D call: TRBD2 (6 bases). The germline CDR1 and CDR2 sequences are MRHNA and SNTAGT. Trimming removed 5 bases at V and 9 bases at J, with 14 bases between. This CDR3 spans 13 amino acids. CDR3 in DNA: TGTGCCAGCAGTAGGGAGGAGGCAGGTGAGCAGTTCTTC. Translation gives CASSREEAGEQFF.

With respect to this clonotype: A much larger clone is a single base away; this may be a read error. The chain couples TRBV24-1 to TRBJ2-1, with D possibly matching TRBD2 (5 bases). This CDR3 has 17 amino acids. The germline V gene has CDR1 KGHDR and CDR2 SFDVKD. The germline V and J ends were trimmed by 3 bases and 2 bases, with 16 bases remaining between them. The CDR3, as DNA: TGTGCCACCAGTGATGGCCAGCGGATGAGCGCCTACAATGAGCAGTTCTTC. Translating it yields CATSDGQRMSAYNEQFF.

This clonotype was observed a few times. The chain uses TRBV27 and TRBJ2-7, with no clear D. Germline V lookup: CDR1 MNHEY, CDR2 SMNVEV (reference sequence). Trimming removed 5 bases at V and 1 base at J, with 12 bases between. This CDR3 has 14 amino acids. The CDR3 nucleotides are TGTGCCAGCAGTCTCGTAATTGGGTCCTACGAGCAGTACTTC. It is translated as CASSLVIGSYEQYF.

This clonotype is deemed medium-sized. The chain joins TRBV5-1 to TRBJ2-3; a possible D gene is TRBD2 (6 bases). V gave up 0 bases and J gave up 2 bases, with 10 bases separating them. Germline V lookup: CDR1 SGHRS, CDR2 YFSETQ. The CDR3 spans 15 residues. The CDR3 reads CASSLEAGPTDTQYF. DNA of the CDR3: TGCGCCAGCAGCTTGGAGGCGGGACCCACAGATACGCAGTATTTT.

This clonotype was seen at least ten times. V is TRBV10-1 and J is TRBJ1-1; the D is unclear. Germline CDR1 is WNHNN and CDR2 is SYGVQD (reference sequence). The CDR3 has 14 amino acids. V was trimmed by 4 bases and J by 1 base, leaving 10 bases between them. In DNA, the CDR3 is TGCGCCAGCAGTGCCCAGGACGGGAACACTGAAGCTTTCTTT. Translation: CASSAQDGNTEAFF.

This clonotype was observed at least ten times. The chain joins TRBV29-1 to TRBJ2-7; perhaps TRBD2 as D (6 bases). Trimming stripped 5 bases from V and 3 bases from J, with 14 bases between. The CDR3 has 13 amino acids. The germline V gene encodes CDR1 SQVTM and CDR2 ANQGSEA. DNA of the CDR3: TGCAGCGTTAGGGAATCCGGGGGCTACGAGCAGTACTTC. This encodes CSVRESGGYEQYF.

This clonotype has just a few counts. The J gene is TRBJ1-1, the V gene TRBV2, with no clear D. The CDR3 spans 12 residues. V gave up 2 bases and J gave up 1 base, with 2 bases separating them. Germline loops: CDR1 SNHLY, CDR2 FYNNEI. The chain's CDR3 is CASSERNTEAFF. The CDR3 coding sequence is TGTGCCAGCAGTGAAAGGAACACTGAAGCTTTCTTT.

At least ten counts were recorded for this clonotype. The V gene is TRBV13, the J gene TRBJ2-1; a possible D gene is TRBD1 (5 bases). The germline V and J ends were trimmed by 3 bases and 0 bases, with 9 bases remaining between them. Germline V lookup: CDR1 PRHDT, CDR2 FYEKMQ (reference sequence). The CDR3 has 15 amino acids. CDR3 nucleotides: TGTGCCAGCAGCTTTGGCCAGGGCTCCTACAATGAGCAGTTCTTC. Residues: CASSFGQGSYNEQFF.